The 17 T cell receptor beta chains presented below share a single source sample, sequenced in a study of OX40 agonist ivuxolimab in advanced cancers. Repertoires were generated with immunoSEQ multiplex PCR, while TCRdb's copy carries only in-frame clones and drops some. In the table there are some 96,000 clones, 80% to 95% of which are singletons. The source was CD4+ or CD8+ T cells sorted from blood, collected in a trial of the OX40 agonist ivuxolimab. These TCRs come from an adult with an advanced solid tumor such as melanoma, head and neck, liver or kidney cancer.

The V gene is TRBV5-5, the J gene TRBJ1-3; D is possibly TRBD1 (6 bases). V shed 5 bases and J shed 2 bases, with 17 bases lying between them. This CDR3 region has 16 residues. CDR1 is SGHKS, CDR2 YYEKEE, per germline (reference sequence). The chain's CDR3 is CASSRRTGNAGNTIYF. CDR3 nucleotide sequence: TGTGCCAGCAGTAGACGTACAGGGAACGCTGGAAACACCATATATTTT.

V gene TRBV28 combines with J gene TRBJ1-2, with D possibly matching TRBD1 (6 bases). V lost 1 base to trimming and J lost 2 bases, with 8 bases between them. The CDR3 is 14 residues long. Germline V gives CDR1 MDHEN, CDR2 SYDVKM. This CDR3 is CASSLFRGNYGYTF. As DNA, the CDR3 is TGTGCCAGCAGTTTATTCAGGGGAAACTATGGCTACACCTTC.

The chain recombines TRBV19 with TRBJ2-1; D perhaps matches TRBD2 (5 bases). V was cut by 5 bases and J by 8 bases, with 13 bases left in between. This CDR3 has 13 residues. Germline CDR1 LNHDA, CDR2 SQIVND (reference sequence). CDR3 region: CASSAPGSDEQFF. The DNA of the CDR3 is TGTGCCAGTAGTGCACCTGGGAGCGATGAGCAGTTCTTC.

The CDR3 nucleotides read TGTGCCAGCAGCCTCAGGGGACGAGGGCTACTTGGGACCGGGGAGCTGTTTTTT. This gives the protein CASSLRGRGLLGTGELFF. This chain links TRBV4-2 with TRBJ2-2, with D tentatively TRBD1 (6 bases). Trimming pared 4 bases from V and 5 bases from J, leaving 23 bases between. This CDR3 contains 18 residues. Germline values: CDR1 LGHNA, CDR2 YNFKEQ.

CDR3 sequence reads: CASSPDTYEQYF. The CDR3 nucleotides read TGTGCCAGCAGCCCTGACACCTACGAGCAGTACTTC. The chain uses TRBV7-3 and TRBJ2-7; D unresolved. The CDR3 is 12 residues long. The germline CDR1 and CDR2 sequences are SGHTA and FQGTGA. With 5 bases removed from V and 2 bases from J, the gap between germline ends came to 7 bases.

This rearrangement joins TRBV14 to TRBJ1-1; D is possibly TRBD1 (5 bases). V lost 1 base and J lost 4, with 10 bases in between. In germline, CDR1 is SGHDN, CDR2 FVKESK. This CDR3 comprises 14 residues. CDR3 sequence (DNA): TGTGCCAGCAGCCAAGGGGGCGATGGCACTGAAGCTTTCTTT. It encodes CASSQGGDGTEAFF.

This chain connects TRBV7-2 to TRBJ1-3; D is ambiguous. The V end lost 1 base, the J end lost 2 bases, and 9 bases lay between the germline ends. CDR3 length equals 15 residues. Germline V lookup: CDR1 SGHTA, CDR2 FQGNSA. CDR3 bases: TGTGCCAGCAGCTTAGGCCCCGGGACTGGAAACACCATATATTTT. This encodes CASSLGPGTGNTIYF.

The gene calls are TRBV28 and TRBJ2-1, with D maybe TRBD2 (6 bases). This CDR3 is 15 amino acids long. Germline CDR1 is MDHEN and CDR2 is SYDVKM. Trimming removed 8 bases at V and 4 bases at J, with 18 bases between. The DNA of the CDR3 is TGTGCCAGCCAGGCGGGGAAGGGGAATTACAATGAGCAGTTCTTC. Translated, it gives CASQAGKGNYNEQFF.

The chain recombines TRBV18 with TRBJ1-5; the D is unclear. CDR3 length equals 14 residues. V was clipped by 3 bases and J by 7 bases, with 13 bases between them. Germline-derived CDR1 and CDR2 are KGHSH and LQKENI. The CDR3 loop reads CASSPTGFDQPQHF. The DNA of the CDR3 is TGTGCCAGCTCACCGACGGGGTTCGACCAGCCCCAGCATTTT.

The rearrangement links TRBV7-2 to TRBJ2-1; no clear D. The CDR3 extends over 11 amino acids. Trimming removed 7 bases at V and 6 bases at J, with 7 bases between. The germline gives CDR1 SGHTA, CDR2 FQGNSA. The DNA for the CDR3 is TGTGCCAGCAACCCTGGCAATGAGCAGTTCTTC. It translates to CASNPGNEQFF.

V is TRBV7-9 and J is TRBJ1-1; weak D call: TRBD1 (6 bases). The V gene's germline CDR1 is SEHNR and CDR2 FQNEAQ (reference sequence). CDR3 length: 15 residues. Deletions cut 4 bases from V and 3 bases from J, with 15 bases between. The CDR3 region has the DNA TGTGCCAGCAGCTCACAGGGAATGGATTACACTGAAGCTTTCTTT. Residues: CASSSQGMDYTEAFF.

The genes are TRBV5-4 and TRBJ1-2; 9 bases map to TRBD1. The V segment lost 2 bases and the J segment 7 bases; nucleotides outside the gene matches: 12. The CDR3 is made up of 16 amino acids. CDR1 SGHNT and CDR2 YYREEE come from the germline V gene (reference sequence). CDR3 nucleotides: TGTGCCAGCAGCTTCGGGGGGACAGGGAAAGTAGGTGGCTACACCTTC. This codes for CASSFGGTGKVGGYTF.

The chain joins TRBV19 to TRBJ1-2; D might be TRBD1 (6 bases). With 2 bases removed from V and 10 bases from J, the gap between germline ends came to 11 bases. The length of the CDR3 is 12 residues. Germline CDR1 reads LNHDA; CDR2 reads SQIVND (reference sequence). The CDR3 reads CASSIWGAVYTF. The CDR3 DNA sequence: TGTGCCAGTAGTATATGGGGGGCAGTCTACACCTTC. The full variable domain, rest sourced from reference TRBV19 and TRBJ1-2, is DGGITQSPKYLFRKEGQNVTLSCEQNLNHDAMYWYRQDPGQGLRLIYYSQIVNDFQKGDIAEGYSVSREKKESFPLTVTSAQKNPTAFYLCASSIWGAVYTFGSGTRLTVV.

The chain employs TRBV10-1 and TRBJ2-2, with 11 bases that match TRBD2. The CDR3 sequence is 17 residues long. The V gene end was trimmed by 3 bases and the J gene end by 6 bases; junction bases not matched to a gene: 9. The germline gives CDR1 WNHNN, CDR2 SYGVQD (reference sequence). CDR3 in amino acids: CASSDRYSGRGAGELFF. The CDR3, as DNA: TGCGCCAGCAGTGATCGATATAGCGGGAGGGGGGCCGGGGAGCTGTTTTTT.

V and J are TRBV6-6 and TRBJ1-1; D might be TRBD1 (6 bases). V gave up 0 bases and J gave up 2 bases, with 13 bases separating them. CDR3 length equals 16 residues. In germline, CDR1 is MNHNY, CDR2 SVGAGI (reference sequence). The CDR3 nucleotides read TGTGCCAGCAGTTACTCGATGGGCGGGGGCAACACTGAAGCTTTCTTT. Its protein product is CASSYSMGGGNTEAFF.

In DNA, the CDR3 is TGTGCCAGTAGTCACAGGGATACAGCCGCCTACAATGAGCAGTTCTTC. Amino acid sequence: CASSHRDTAAYNEQFF. V usage is TRBV19 and J usage is TRBJ2-1; a possible D gene is TRBD1 (6 bases). The V end lost 5 bases, the J end lost 2 bases, and 16 bases lay between the germline ends. The CDR3 is 16 residues long. CDR1 and CDR2 (germline): LNHDA, SQIVND (reference sequence).

The chain has TRBV2 and TRBJ2-4; the D gene is possibly TRBD2 (5 bases). The germline gives CDR1 SNHLY, CDR2 FYNNEI. The length of the CDR3 is 13 residues. With 5 bases removed from V and 2 bases from J, the gap between germline ends came to 7 bases. The CDR3 is CASSRLPKNIQYF. CDR3 in DNA: TGTGCCAGCAGTCGACTACCCAAAAACATTCAGTACTTC.